These 9 T cell receptor beta chains were sequenced from one sample in a study of blood T cell repertoires in COVID-19. Clones were sequenced by immunoSEQ multiplex PCR, and TCRdb holds only the in-frame ones, with some missing. The table shows under 110,000 clones, with about four fifths occurring only once. The sample consisted of peripheral blood. Receptor source: a woman in her fifties or sixties with acute or convalescent COVID-19.

The chain joins TRBV28 to TRBJ1-2; 8 nucleotides agree with TRBD1. The CDR3 extends over 16 amino acids. Germline V gene data show CDR1 as MDHEN and CDR2 as SYDVKM. V shed 9 bases and J 3 bases; nucleotides not matched to a gene: 15. For the CDR3, the DNA is TGTGCCAGTTCCTCCCTCCCAGGGGGCCGCCACTATGGCTACACCTTC. Its protein product is CASSSLPGGRHYGYTF.

V and J are TRBV19 and TRBJ1-6, with 7 nucleotides matching TRBD1. This CDR3 contains 17 residues. Germline trimming cut 6 bases from V and 8 bases from J; bases unmatched to any gene: 16. CDR1 and CDR2 (germline): LNHDA, SQIVND (reference sequence). In DNA form, the CDR3 reads TGTGCCAGTAGGTCCACCCCTCCGGGACAGTATTATTCACCCCTCCACTTT. Protein: CASRSTPPGQYYSPLHF.

In DNA, the CDR3 is TGTGCCAGCAGCTTAGCGCTAGGAGGCGGGGAGCTGTTTTTT. Its translation: CASSLALGGGELFF. The chain has TRBV7-8 and TRBJ2-2, with D possibly matching TRBD2 (5 bases). The V gene lost 0 bases and the J gene lost 7 bases, with 9 bases spanning the gap. Germline V CDR1 and CDR2: SGHVS, FQNEAQ. This CDR3 is 14 amino acids long.

This clone was observed once. V and J are TRBV5-4 and TRBJ2-1; 10 nucleotides match TRBD2. CDR1 and CDR2 from the germline V gene are SGHNT and YYREEE (reference sequence). The V gene end was trimmed by 5 bases and the J gene end by 3 bases; junction bases not matched to a gene: 8. The CDR3 is 16 residues long. DNA of the CDR3: TGTGCCAGCAGTCCTGGATTAGCGGGGGGCTACAATGAGCAGTTCTTC. Translation gives CASSPGLAGGYNEQFF.

The chain combines TRBV24-1 with TRBJ1-1, with TRBD1 matching over 7 bases. In germline, CDR1 is KGHDR, CDR2 SFDVKD. V gave up 4 bases and J gave up 3 bases; unmatched junction bases: 7. This CDR3 is built from 15 residues. The CDR3 DNA reads TGTGCCACCAGTGACTCCCGGCAGGGGGACACTGAAGCTTTCTTT. Its protein is CATSDSRQGDTEAFF.

The rearrangement uses TRBV6-4 and TRBJ2-3; TRBD2 might be the D (5 bases). The CDR3 is made up of 16 amino acids. Germline V gene data show CDR1 as MRHNA and CDR2 as SNTAGT. The V gene lost 2 bases and the J gene lost 4 bases, with 16 bases spanning the gap. The CDR3, as DNA: TGTGCCAGCAGTGACATACTAGGGTCTGGAGCAGATACGCAGTATTTT. It specifies CASSDILGSGADTQYF.

V usage is TRBV6-5 and J usage is TRBJ1-3; D not certain. The CDR3 runs to 12 residues. V was shortened by 10 bases and J by 0 bases, with 7 bases between the two germline ends. Germline-derived CDR1 and CDR2 are MNHEY and SVGAGI. CDR3: CATHSSGNTIYF. CDR3 DNA sequence: TGTGCCACCCATAGCTCTGGAAACACCATATATTTT.

Only a few counts were recorded for this clone. This chain links TRBV19 with TRBJ1-4, with D perhaps matching TRBD1 (5 bases). V lost 6 bases to trimming and J lost 3 bases, with 14 bases between them. Germline CDR1 reads LNHDA; CDR2 reads SQIVND (reference sequence). This CDR3 contains 15 residues. For the CDR3, the DNA is TGTGCCAGTAGCGGGGGGTCGTCGGCTAATGAAAAACTGTTTTTT. Translation: CASSGGSSANEKLFF.

The chain joins TRBV5-8 to TRBJ1-2, with D possibly TRBD1 on 6 matching bases. V was trimmed by 4 bases and J by 5 bases, leaving 12 bases between them. The CDR3 consists of 13 residues. Germline V gene sequence: CDR1 SGHTS, CDR2 YDEGEE. The CDR3 nucleotides are TGTGCCAGCAGCCTCACAGGGAGATATGGCTACACCTTC. Translating it yields CASSLTGRYGYTF.